This T cell receptor beta chain was identified in a study of T and B cells in COVID-19 patients. Overall study: Active-infection patients were older, median 67 years, than recovered patients, median approximately 35 years.

Multiplex PCR with BIOMED2 TRB-A/B primer pools amplified TRB rearrangements. MiXCR, run by TCRdb on the multiplex PCR reads, gives a single entry per CDR3 protein. The sample lists approximately 6,000 distinct CDR3 sequences, around 26% seen once, with about 12% in the top ten. This clonotype is classed as medium-sized. TRB was amplified from about 250-500 ng of blood genomic DNA. Sequencing input: blood. This clonotype originated in a human donor with active COVID-19.

The CDR3: CATSSPGQGKNIQYF. For the CDR3, the DNA is TGTGCCACCAGCTCACCGGGACAGGGAAAAAACATTCAGTACTTC. The chain recombines TRBV15 with TRBJ2-4, with 9 bases that match TRBD1. The CDR3 extends over 15 amino acids. Trimming cost V 5 bases and J 4 bases; bases outside gene matches: 6. CDR1 and CDR2 from the germline V gene are LNHNV and YYDKDF (reference sequence).